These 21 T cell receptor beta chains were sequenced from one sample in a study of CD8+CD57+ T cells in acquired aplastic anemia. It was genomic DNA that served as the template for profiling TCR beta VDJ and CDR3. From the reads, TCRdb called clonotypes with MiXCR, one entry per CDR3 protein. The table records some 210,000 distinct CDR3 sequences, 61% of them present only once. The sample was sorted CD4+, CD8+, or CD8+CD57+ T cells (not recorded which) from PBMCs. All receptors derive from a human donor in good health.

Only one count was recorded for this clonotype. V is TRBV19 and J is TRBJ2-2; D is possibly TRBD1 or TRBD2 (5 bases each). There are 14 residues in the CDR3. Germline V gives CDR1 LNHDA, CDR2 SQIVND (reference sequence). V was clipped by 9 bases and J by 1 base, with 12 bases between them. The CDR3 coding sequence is TGTGCCAGCCAGGGAGCGCTGAACACCGGGGAGCTGTTTTTT. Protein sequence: CASQGALNTGELFF. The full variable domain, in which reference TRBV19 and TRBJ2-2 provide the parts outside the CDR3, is DGGITQSPKYLFRKEGQNVTLSCEQNLNHDAMYWYRQDPGQGLRLIYYSQIVNDFQKGDIAEGYSVSREKKESFPLTVTSAQKNPTAFYLCASQGALNTGELFFGEGSRLTVL.

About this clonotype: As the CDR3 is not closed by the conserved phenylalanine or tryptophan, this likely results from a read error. This CDR3 is CASGVGTENYGYTL. The DNA of the CDR3 is TGTGCCAGCGGCGTCGGGACAGAGAACTATGGCTACACCCTC. The chain is built from TRBV9 and TRBJ1-2; 7 nucleotides align to TRBD1. In germline, CDR1 is SGDLS, CDR2 YYNGEE. This CDR3 region has 14 residues.

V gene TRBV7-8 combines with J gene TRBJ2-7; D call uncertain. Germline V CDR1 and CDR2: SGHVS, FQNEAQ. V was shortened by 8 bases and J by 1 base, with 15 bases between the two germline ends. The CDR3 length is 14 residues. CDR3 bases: TGTGCCAGCCTCGACCGTGAGGTGTCCTACGAGCAGTACTTC. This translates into CASLDREVSYEQYF.

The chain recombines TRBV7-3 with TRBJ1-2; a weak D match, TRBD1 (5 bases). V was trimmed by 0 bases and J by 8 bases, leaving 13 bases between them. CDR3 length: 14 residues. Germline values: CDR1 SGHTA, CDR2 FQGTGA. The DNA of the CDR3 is TGTGCCAGCAGCTTAACCCCCTTGGGGGGAGGCTACACCTTC. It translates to CASSLTPLGGGYTF.

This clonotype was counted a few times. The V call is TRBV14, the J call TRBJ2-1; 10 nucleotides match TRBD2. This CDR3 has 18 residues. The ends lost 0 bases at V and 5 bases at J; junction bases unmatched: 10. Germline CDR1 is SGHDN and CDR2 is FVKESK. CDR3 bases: TGTGCCAGCAGCCAAGAATCATGGACTAGCGGCCTAAACAATGAGCAGTTCTTC. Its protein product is CASSQESWTSGLNNEQFF. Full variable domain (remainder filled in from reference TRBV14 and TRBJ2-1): EAGVTQFPSHSVIEKGQTVTLRCDPISGHDNLYWYRRVMGKEIKFLLHFVKESKQDESGMPNNRFLAERTGGTYSTLKVQPAELEDSGVYFCASSQESWTSGLNNEQFFGPGTRLTVL.

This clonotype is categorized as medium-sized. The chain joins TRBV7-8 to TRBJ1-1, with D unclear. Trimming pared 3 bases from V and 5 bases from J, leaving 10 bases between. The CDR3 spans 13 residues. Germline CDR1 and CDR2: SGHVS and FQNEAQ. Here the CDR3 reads CASSFAGRTEAFF. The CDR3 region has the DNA TGTGCCAGCAGCTTTGCGGGAAGGACTGAAGCTTTCTTT.

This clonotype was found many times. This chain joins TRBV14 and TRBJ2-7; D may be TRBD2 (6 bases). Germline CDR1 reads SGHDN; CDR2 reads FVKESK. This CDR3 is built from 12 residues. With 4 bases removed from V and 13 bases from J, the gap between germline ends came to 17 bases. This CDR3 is CASSPWDSSIYF. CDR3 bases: TGTGCCAGCAGCCCATGGGACTCCAGTATCTACTTC.

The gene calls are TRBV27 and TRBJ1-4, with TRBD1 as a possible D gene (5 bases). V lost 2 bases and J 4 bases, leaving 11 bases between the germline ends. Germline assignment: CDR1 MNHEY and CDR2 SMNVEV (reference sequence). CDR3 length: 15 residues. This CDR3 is CASSLGPGFNEKLFF. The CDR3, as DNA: TGTGCCAGCAGTTTAGGCCCAGGGTTTAATGAAAAACTGTTTTTT.

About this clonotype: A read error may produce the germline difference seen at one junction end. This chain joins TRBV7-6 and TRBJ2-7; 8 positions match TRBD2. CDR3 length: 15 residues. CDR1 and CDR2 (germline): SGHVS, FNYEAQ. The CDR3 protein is CANSLSGGGSYEQYF. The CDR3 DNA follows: TGTGCCAACAGCCTATCGGGGGGGGGGTCGTACGAGCAGTACTTC.

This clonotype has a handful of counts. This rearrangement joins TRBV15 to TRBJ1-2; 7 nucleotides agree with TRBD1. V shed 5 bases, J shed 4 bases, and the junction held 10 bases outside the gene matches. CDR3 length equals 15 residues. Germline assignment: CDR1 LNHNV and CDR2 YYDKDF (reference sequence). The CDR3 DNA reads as TGTGCCACCAGCTCCTTACAGGGGCTTAGCTATGGCTACACCTTC. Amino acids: CATSSLQGLSYGYTF.

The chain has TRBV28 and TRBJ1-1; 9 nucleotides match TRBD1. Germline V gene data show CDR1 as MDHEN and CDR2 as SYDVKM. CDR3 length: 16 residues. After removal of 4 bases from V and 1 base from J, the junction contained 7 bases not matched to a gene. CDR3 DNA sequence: TGTGCCAGCAGTTCCGACAGGGGGGGGAGGAACACTGAAGCTTTCTTT. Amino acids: CASSSDRGGRNTEAFF.

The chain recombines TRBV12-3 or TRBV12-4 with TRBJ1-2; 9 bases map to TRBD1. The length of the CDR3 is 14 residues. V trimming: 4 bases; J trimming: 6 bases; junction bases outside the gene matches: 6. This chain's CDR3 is CASSSWDRVDGYTF. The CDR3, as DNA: TGTGCCAGCAGTTCCTGGGACAGGGTGGATGGCTACACCTTC.

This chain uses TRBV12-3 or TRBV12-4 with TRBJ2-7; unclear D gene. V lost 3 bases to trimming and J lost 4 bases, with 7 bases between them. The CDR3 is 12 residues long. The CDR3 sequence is CASSFSGYEQYF. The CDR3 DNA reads TGTGCCAGCAGTTTTTCTGGGTACGAGCAGTACTTC.

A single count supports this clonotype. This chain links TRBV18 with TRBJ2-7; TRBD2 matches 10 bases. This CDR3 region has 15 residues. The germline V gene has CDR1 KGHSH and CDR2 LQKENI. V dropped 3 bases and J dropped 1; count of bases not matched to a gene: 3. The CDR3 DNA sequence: TGTGCCAGCTCACCTAGCGGGAGGTCTTCCTACGAGCAGTACTTC. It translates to CASSPSGRSSYEQYF.

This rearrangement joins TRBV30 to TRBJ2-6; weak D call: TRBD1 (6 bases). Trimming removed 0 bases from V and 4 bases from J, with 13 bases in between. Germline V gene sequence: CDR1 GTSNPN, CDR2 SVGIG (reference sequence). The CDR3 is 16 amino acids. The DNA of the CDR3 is TGTGCCTGGAGTGTTACCGGGACAACGGGGGCCAACGTCCTGACTTTC. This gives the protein CAWSVTGTTGANVLTF.

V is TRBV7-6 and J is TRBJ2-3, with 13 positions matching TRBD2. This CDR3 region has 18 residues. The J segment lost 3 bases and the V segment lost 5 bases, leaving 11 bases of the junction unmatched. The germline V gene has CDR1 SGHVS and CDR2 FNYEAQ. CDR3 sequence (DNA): TGTGCCAGCAGCCCCACCGGACTAGCGGGAGCTGTAACAGATACGCAGTATTTT. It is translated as CASSPTGLAGAVTDTQYF.

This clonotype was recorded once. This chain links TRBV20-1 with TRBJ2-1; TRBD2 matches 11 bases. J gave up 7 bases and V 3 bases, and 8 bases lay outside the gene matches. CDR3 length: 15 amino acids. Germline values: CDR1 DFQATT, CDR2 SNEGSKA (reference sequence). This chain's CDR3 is CSARVAGGPYNEQFF. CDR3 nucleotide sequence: TGCAGTGCTAGGGTAGCGGGGGGGCCGTATAATGAGCAGTTCTTC.

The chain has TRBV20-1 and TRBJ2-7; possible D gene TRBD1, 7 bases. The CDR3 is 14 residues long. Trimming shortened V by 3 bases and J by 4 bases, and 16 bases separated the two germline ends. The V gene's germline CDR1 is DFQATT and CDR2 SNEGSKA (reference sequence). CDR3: CSASRAGGFYEQYF. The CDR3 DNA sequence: TGCAGTGCTAGTAGGGCAGGGGGGTTTTACGAGCAGTACTTC.

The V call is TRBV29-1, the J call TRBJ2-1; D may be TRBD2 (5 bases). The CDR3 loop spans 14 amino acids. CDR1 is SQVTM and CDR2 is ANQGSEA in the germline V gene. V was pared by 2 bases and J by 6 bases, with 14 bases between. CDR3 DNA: TGCAGCGTTGAACGGGGTAGGTTAGGCAATGAGCAGTTCTTC. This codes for CSVERGRLGNEQFF.

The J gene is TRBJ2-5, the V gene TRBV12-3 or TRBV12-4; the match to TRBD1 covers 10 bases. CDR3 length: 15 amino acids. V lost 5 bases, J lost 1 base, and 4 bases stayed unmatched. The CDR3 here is CASSERDRGQETQYF. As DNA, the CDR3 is TGTGCCAGCAGTGAACGGGACAGGGGCCAAGAGACCCAGTACTTC.

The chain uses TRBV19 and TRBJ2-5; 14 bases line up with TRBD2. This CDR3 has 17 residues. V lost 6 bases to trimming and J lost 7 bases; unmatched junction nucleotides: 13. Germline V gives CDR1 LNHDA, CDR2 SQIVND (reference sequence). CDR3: CASSSGGGGLAGGTQYF. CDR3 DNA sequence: TGTGCCAGTAGCTCCGGCGGGGGAGGACTAGCGGGAGGGACCCAGTACTTC. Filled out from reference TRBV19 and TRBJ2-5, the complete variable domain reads DGGITQSPKYLFRKEGQNVTLSCEQNLNHDAMYWYRQDPGQGLRLIYYSQIVNDFQKGDIAEGYSVSREKKESFPLTVTSAQKNPTAFYLCASSSGGGGLAGGTQYFGPGTRLLVL.